This passage covers 29 T cell receptor beta chains from one sample sequenced in a study of CD8 T cells in Susac syndrome. RNA was extracted with the RNeasy kit, and a quantity of 0.5 to 1 ug was reverse transcribed using random hexamers. TCRdb reanalysed the immunoSEQ multiplex PCR reads using MiXCR and keeps one entry per CDR3 protein. The table has about 150,000 distinct CDR3 sequences, about 94% seen once. Sequencing was performed on CD4+ T cells from PBMCs. The receptor set was obtained from a human donor with Susac syndrome.

The J gene is TRBJ2-1, the V gene TRBV5-4; D is possibly TRBD2 (6 bases). The CDR3 spans 17 residues. Germline V lookup: CDR1 SGHNT, CDR2 YYREEE (reference sequence). V dropped 6 bases and J dropped 6 bases, with 25 bases sitting between them. DNA of the CDR3: TGTGCCAGCACCAACCCGGCGGTGGCGGGGCCAGGCAATGAGCAGTTCTTC. Protein product: CASTNPAVAGPGNEQFF.

The rearrangement links TRBV7-2 to TRBJ1-5; D ambiguous. The V end was cut by 5 bases, the J end by 7 bases, with 12 bases between. CDR3 length equals 13 residues. Germline V gene sequence: CDR1 SGHTA, CDR2 FQGNSA. CDR3 region: CASSPQARQPQHF. The CDR3 DNA sequence: TGTGCCAGCAGCCCCCAAGCAAGACAGCCCCAGCATTTT.

The chain carries TRBV15 and TRBJ2-4; D may be TRBD1 (5 bases). Germline CDR1 is LNHNV and CDR2 is YYDKDF (reference sequence). Trimming pared 0 bases from V and 8 bases from J, leaving 14 bases between. This CDR3 has 15 amino acids. The CDR3 is CATSRDGAGFDIQYF. In nucleotides, the CDR3 is TGTGCCACCAGCAGAGATGGGGCAGGGTTCGACATTCAGTACTTC. The full variable domain, its missing parts supplied by reference TRBV15 and TRBJ2-4, is DAMVIQNPRYQVTQFGKPVTLSCSQTLNHNVMYWYQQKSSQAPKLLFHYYDKDFNNEADTPDNFQSRRPNTSFCFLDIRSPGLGDTAMYLCATSRDGAGFDIQYFGAGTRLSVL.

The genes are TRBV7-8 and TRBJ2-3; no definite D call. The CDR3 extends over 15 amino acids. In germline, CDR1 is SGHVS, CDR2 FQNEAQ. The V end lost 2 bases, the J end lost 0 bases, and 9 bases lay between the germline ends. The CDR3 DNA reads TGTGCCAGCAGCTTAACGGATTCTAGCACAGATACGCAGTATTTT. Amino acid sequence: CASSLTDSSTDTQYF.

The chain couples TRBV9 to TRBJ1-4; TRBD1 might be the D (5 bases). V dropped 0 bases and J dropped 2 bases, with 14 bases sitting between them. The germline V gene has CDR1 SGDLS and CDR2 YYNGEE. The CDR3 loop spans 17 amino acids. CDR3 protein: CASSVGIRAGTNEKLFF. The CDR3 DNA reads TGTGCCAGCAGCGTAGGCATACGGGCAGGGACTAATGAAAAACTGTTTTTT.

The gene calls are TRBV7-9 and TRBJ2-1; the D gene is possibly TRBD2 (5 bases). The CDR3 sequence is 13 residues long. Trimming shortened V by 7 bases and J by 4 bases, and 11 bases separated the two germline ends. Germline V lookup: CDR1 SEHNR, CDR2 FQNEAQ (reference sequence). The CDR3 is CASTPGLYNEQFF. The CDR3 nucleotides are TGTGCCAGCACCCCCGGACTGTACAATGAGCAGTTCTTC.

The genes are TRBV18 and TRBJ2-7; no reliable D call. CDR3 size: 12 residues. Trimming shortened V by 4 bases and J by 2 bases, and 6 bases separated the two germline ends. In germline, CDR1 is KGHSH, CDR2 LQKENI. This chain's CDR3 is CASSRRTYEQYF. CDR3 DNA sequence: TGTGCCAGCTCACGCCGGACCTACGAGCAGTACTTC.

V gene TRBV5-1 combines with J gene TRBJ2-1; unclear D gene. Germline lookup yields CDR1 SGHRS and CDR2 YFSETQ. V was cut by 6 bases and J by 4 bases, with 17 bases left in between. This CDR3 has 15 amino acids. The CDR3 is CASNVNPISYNEQFF. As DNA, the CDR3 is TGCGCCAGCAACGTAAATCCGATCAGTTACAATGAGCAGTTCTTC. Full variable domain (rest looked up from reference TRBV5-1 and TRBJ2-1): KAGVTQTPRYLIKTRGQQVTLSCSPISGHRSVSWYQQTPGQGLQFLFEYFSETQRNKGNFPGRFSGRQFSNSRSEMNVSTLELGDSALYLCASNVNPISYNEQFFGPGTRLTVL.

The chain couples TRBV5-1 to TRBJ2-1, with TRBD1 matching 10 bases. The V and J ends lost 4 bases and 4 bases, in that order; junction bases with no gene match: 17. The length of the CDR3 is 19 residues. Germline assignment: CDR1 SGHRS and CDR2 YFSETQ. The CDR3 protein is CASSPGGQGQGTNYNEQFF. The CDR3 bases are TGCGCCAGCAGCCCGGGGGGACAGGGGCAGGGGACGAATTACAATGAGCAGTTCTTC.

This clonotype appeared a single time. The J gene is TRBJ2-1, the V gene TRBV7-8; 7 bases are shared with TRBD2. Germline lookup yields CDR1 SGHVS and CDR2 FQNEAQ. The CDR3 is 14 residues long. With V trimmed by 7 bases and J by 6 bases, 9 bases remained unmatched. The CDR3 sequence is CASTIWRGSNEQFF. The CDR3 nucleotides read TGTGCCAGCACCATCTGGCGGGGGAGCAATGAGCAGTTCTTC.

The chain couples TRBV7-2 to TRBJ1-5; D call uncertain. CDR1 and CDR2 (germline): SGHTA, FQGNSA. V was clipped by 5 bases and J by 5 bases, with 7 bases between them. The CDR3 length is 12 residues. The CDR3 region has the DNA TGTGCCAGCAGCCGAGACGATCAGCCCCAGCATTTT. It translates to CASSRDDQPQHF.

The J gene is TRBJ2-7, the V gene TRBV20-1; D unresolved. V was cut by 5 bases and J by 2 bases, with 19 bases left in between. Germline V gene data show CDR1 as DFQATT and CDR2 as SNEGSKA (reference sequence). CDR3 length: 15 residues. The CDR3 reads CSAPYEGFPPYEQYF. The DNA for the CDR3 is TGCAGTGCTCCCTATGAAGGCTTCCCTCCCTACGAGCAGTACTTC.

This chain connects TRBV29-1 to TRBJ1-4, with 9 bases that match TRBD1. CDR1 is SQVTM and CDR2 is ANQGSEA in the germline V gene. The CDR3 runs to 13 residues. J gave up 9 bases and V 7 bases, and 9 bases lay outside the gene matches. In nucleotides, the CDR3 is TGCAGCGCCGAATCAGGACAGGGGAAAAAACTGTTTTTT. This gives the protein CSAESGQGKKLFF.

J is TRBJ1-3 and V is TRBV20-1; TRBD1 might be the D (5 bases). Germline-derived CDR1 and CDR2 are DFQATT and SNEGSKA (reference sequence). This CDR3 spans 13 amino acids. With 2 bases removed from V and 4 bases from J, the gap between germline ends came to 9 bases. CDR3 amino acids: CSARPDTGNTIYF. Here the CDR3 DNA reads TGCAGTGCTAGACCGGACACCGGAAACACCATATATTTT.

The V gene is TRBV5-1, the J gene TRBJ2-1, with 11 bases that match TRBD2. Germline-derived CDR1 and CDR2 are SGHRS and YFSETQ. The V gene end was trimmed by 3 bases and the J gene end by 5 bases; junction bases not matched to a gene: 7. CDR3 length: 16 residues. CDR3 sequence reads: CASSSLGLAADNEQFF. DNA of the CDR3: TGCGCCAGCAGCTCCCTGGGACTAGCGGCGGACAATGAGCAGTTCTTC.

The chain uses TRBV29-1 and TRBJ2-1, with a possible D match to TRBD2 (6 bases). Trimming pared 7 bases from V and 13 bases from J, leaving 20 bases between. The CDR3 totals 12 residues. The germline V gene has CDR1 SQVTM and CDR2 ANQGSEA. This chain's CDR3 is CSAGPSRGLQFF. DNA for the CDR3: TGCAGCGCGGGCCCCTCGAGAGGACTACAGTTCTTC.

This chain uses TRBV25-1 with TRBJ2-3; 9 bases agree with TRBD2. V gave up 3 bases and J gave up 0 bases; unmatched junction bases: 7. Germline V gives CDR1 MGHDK, CDR2 SYGVNS. The CDR3 is made up of 17 amino acids. The CDR3 region is CASSDAAGGKSTDTQYF. Here the CDR3 DNA reads TGTGCCAGCAGTGACGCGGCGGGGGGGAAAAGCACAGATACGCAGTATTTT.

V and J are TRBV18 and TRBJ1-1, with 10 bases aligning to TRBD1. The CDR3 consists of 18 residues. After removal of 3 bases from V and 2 bases from J, the junction contained 12 bases not matched to a gene. Germline V CDR1 and CDR2: KGHSH, LQKENI. CDR3 protein: CASSPPVRDRGRNTEAFF. DNA of the CDR3: TGTGCCAGCTCACCGCCGGTTCGGGACAGGGGCCGAAACACTGAAGCTTTCTTT.

This chain joins TRBV20-1 and TRBJ1-5; no clear D. This CDR3 is 13 amino acids long. Trimming cost V 1 base and J 4 bases, with 8 bases left between them. Germline V gene data show CDR1 as DFQATT and CDR2 as SNEGSKA (reference sequence). CDR3 nucleotide sequence: TGCAGTGCTAGAGTACAGACTAATCAGCCCCAGCATTTT. Protein: CSARVQTNQPQHF.

The V call is TRBV7-3, the J call TRBJ2-1, with TRBD2 matching 7 bases. From germline, CDR1 is SGHTA and CDR2 FQGTGA. The CDR3 has 14 residues. The ends lost 2 bases at V and 5 bases at J; junction bases unmatched: 3. DNA of the CDR3: TGTGCCAGCAGCTTATGGGGGGGACACAATGAGCAGTTCTTC. It translates to CASSLWGGHNEQFF. The whole variable domain, filled in from reference TRBV7-3 and TRBJ2-1, reads GAGVSQTPSNKVTEKGKYVELRCDPISGHTALYWYRQSLGQGPEFLIYFQGTGAADDSGLPNDRFFAVRPEGSVSTLKIQRTERGDSAVYLCASSLWGGHNEQFFGPGTRLTVL.

The J gene is TRBJ2-7, the V gene TRBV20-1, with TRBD2 matching over 10 bases. CDR3 length equals 18 residues. From germline, CDR1 is DFQATT and CDR2 SNEGSKA (reference sequence). The ends lost 1 base at V and 7 bases at J; junction bases unmatched: 19. The CDR3 bases are TGCAGTGCTAGAGGAGGGACAAAGGGTTTAGCGGGAGGAGGAGAGCAGTACTTC. Its translation: CSARGGTKGLAGGGEQYF.

The chain joins TRBV29-1 to TRBJ1-2; 8 bases align to TRBD1. The CDR3 is 15 residues long. V shed 6 bases, J shed 4 bases, and the junction held 13 bases outside the gene matches. Germline CDR1 reads SQVTM; CDR2 reads ANQGSEA. This chain's CDR3 is CSVARVVDRAYGYTF. CDR3 DNA: TGCAGCGTCGCCCGGGTCGTGGACAGGGCCTATGGCTACACCTTC.

The CDR3: CASSAAGSYEQYF. Here the CDR3 DNA reads TGTGCCAGCTCAGCGGCGGGCTCCTACGAGCAGTACTTC. This chain uses TRBV25-1 with TRBJ2-7; TRBD2 is a possible D gene (5 bases). CDR1 and CDR2 from the germline V gene are MGHDK and SYGVNS. V lost 8 bases and J 0 bases, leaving 11 bases between the germline ends. CDR3 length: 13 residues.

This rearrangement joins TRBV5-1 to TRBJ2-1; a possible D gene is TRBD1 (6 bases). Trimming removed 0 bases at V and 11 bases at J, with 15 bases between. This CDR3 contains 14 residues. Germline V gives CDR1 SGHRS, CDR2 YFSETQ. The CDR3 DNA sequence: TGCGCCAGCAGCTTGGATGTGGGACAAGCCAAGCAGTTCTTC. This translates into CASSLDVGQAKQFF.

The sample holds one count of this clonotype. The V call is TRBV5-6, the J call TRBJ2-5; 10 bases match TRBD2. The CDR3 spans 17 residues. V trimming: 0 bases; J trimming: 0 bases; junction bases outside the gene matches: 5. Germline CDR1 and CDR2: SGHDT and YYEEEE. CDR3 in amino acids: CASSLGLAGAHQETQYF. In DNA, the CDR3 is TGTGCCAGCAGCTTGGGGCTAGCGGGGGCCCACCAAGAGACCCAGTACTTC.

The chain uses TRBV7-2 and TRBJ1-2, with no clear D. CDR1 and CDR2 (germline): SGHTA, FQGNSA. The CDR3 is made up of 13 amino acids. V gave up 4 bases and J gave up 0 bases, with 6 bases separating them. The CDR3 DNA reads as TGTGCCAGCAGCTCCCAGACTAACTATGGCTACACCTTC. It encodes CASSSQTNYGYTF.

This chain links TRBV7-9 with TRBJ1-2; D might be TRBD1 (5 bases). The length of the CDR3 is 16 residues. Germline-derived CDR1 and CDR2 are SEHNR and FQNEAQ (reference sequence). Trimming cost V 2 bases and J 0 bases, with 13 bases left between them. CDR3 DNA sequence: TGTGCCAGCAGCTTAATCGGGGGGGTCGCTAACTATGGCTACACCTTC. It yields the protein CASSLIGGVANYGYTF. Variable domain in full (rest from reference TRBV7-9 and TRBJ1-2): DTGVSQNPRHKITKRGQNVTFRCDPISEHNRLYWYRQTLGQGPEFLTYFQNEAQLEKSRLLSDRFSAERPKGSFSTLEIQRTEQGDSAMYLCASSLIGGVANYGYTFGSGTRLTVV.

The CDR3 here is CATSRERDRGYWAFF. The CDR3 DNA reads TGTGCCACCAGCAGAGAAAGGGACAGGGGTTATTGGGCTTTCTTT. The chain joins TRBV15 to TRBJ1-1; 10 bases map to TRBD1. CDR1 and CDR2 from the germline V gene are LNHNV and YYDKDF (reference sequence). The CDR3 runs to 15 residues. Germline trimming cut 0 bases from V and 11 bases from J; bases unmatched to any gene: 9.

The J gene is TRBJ2-3, the V gene TRBV28, with TRBD1 matching 7 bases. The CDR3 runs 15 residues. Germline CDR1 and CDR2: MDHEN and SYDVKM. Losses at the gene ends were 8 bases for V and 2 bases for J; bases not matched to a gene: 10. For the CDR3, the DNA is TGTGCCAGCGCATACCGGGACAGAAACACAGATACGCAGTATTTT. Protein: CASAYRDRNTDTQYF.